Described below is a single TCR beta chain sequence and its context. The antigen is undetermined. These data originate in a study of T cell responses to AZD1222 COVID-19 vaccine. For the study at large: It was second doses at about 4 or about 12 weeks that were pooled. Findings of the study overall: The donor cohort was predominantly white British with a female majority, and clonal diversity may have been underestimated. Spike-wide coverage was observed for vaccine-associated CD4 TCRs, with dominant responses at 160-218 and 743-854. Just a handful of AZD1222 recipients were seropositive at baseline.

The table came from immunoSEQ multiplex PCR; TCRdb's copy has only in-frame clones and leaves some out. The sample yields 100,000 to 150,000 clones, approximately 90% seen once. V was pared by 6 bases and J by 5 bases, with 10 bases between. This CDR3 has 13 amino acids. The sequencing here drew on peripheral blood, taken on day 0 of AZD1222 vaccination. The sequence derives from an adult in good health. This chain links TRBV12-3 or TRBV12-4 with TRBJ2-2; D ambiguous. In nucleotides, the CDR3 is TGTGCCAGCAGGTTAATTGGAACCGGGGAGCTGTTTTTT. Its translation is CASRLIGTGELFF.